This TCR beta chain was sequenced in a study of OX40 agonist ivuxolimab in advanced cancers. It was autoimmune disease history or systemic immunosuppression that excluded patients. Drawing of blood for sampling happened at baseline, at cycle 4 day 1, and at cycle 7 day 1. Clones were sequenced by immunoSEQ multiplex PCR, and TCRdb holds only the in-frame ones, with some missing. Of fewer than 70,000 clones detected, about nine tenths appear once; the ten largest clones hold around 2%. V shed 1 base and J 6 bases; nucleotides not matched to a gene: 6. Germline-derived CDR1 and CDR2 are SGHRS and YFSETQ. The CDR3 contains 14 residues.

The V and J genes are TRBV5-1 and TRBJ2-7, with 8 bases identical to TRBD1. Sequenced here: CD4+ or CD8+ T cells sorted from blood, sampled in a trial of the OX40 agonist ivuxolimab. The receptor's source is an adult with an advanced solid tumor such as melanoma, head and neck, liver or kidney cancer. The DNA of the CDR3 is TGCGCCAGCAGCTTGCGGGCAGGGGGCGGCGAGCAGTACTTC. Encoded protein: CASSLRAGGGEQYF.